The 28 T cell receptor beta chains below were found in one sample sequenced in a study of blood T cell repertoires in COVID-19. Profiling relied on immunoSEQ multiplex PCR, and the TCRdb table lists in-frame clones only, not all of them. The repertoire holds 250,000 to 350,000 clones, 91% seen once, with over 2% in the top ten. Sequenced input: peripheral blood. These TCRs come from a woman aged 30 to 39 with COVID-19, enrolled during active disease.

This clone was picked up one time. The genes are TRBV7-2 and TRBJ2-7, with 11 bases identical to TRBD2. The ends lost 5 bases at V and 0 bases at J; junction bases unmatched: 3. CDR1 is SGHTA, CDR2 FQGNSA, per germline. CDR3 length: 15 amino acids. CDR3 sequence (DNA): TGTGCCAGCAGCAGACTAGCGGGAATCTCCTACGAGCAGTACTTC. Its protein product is CASSRLAGISYEQYF.

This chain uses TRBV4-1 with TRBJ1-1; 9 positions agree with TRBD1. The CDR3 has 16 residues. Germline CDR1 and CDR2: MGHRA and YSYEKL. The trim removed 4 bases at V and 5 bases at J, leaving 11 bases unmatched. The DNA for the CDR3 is TGCGCCAGCAGCCTCACACCCGGGACAGGGAATACTGAAGCTTTCTTT. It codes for CASSLTPGTGNTEAFF.

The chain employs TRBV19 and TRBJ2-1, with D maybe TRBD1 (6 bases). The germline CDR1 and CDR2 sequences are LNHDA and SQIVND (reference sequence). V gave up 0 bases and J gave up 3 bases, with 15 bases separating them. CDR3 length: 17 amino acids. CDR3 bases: TGTGCCAGTAGTATAGATCAGGGGTGGGAGAGCTACAATGAGCAGTTCTTC. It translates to CASSIDQGWESYNEQFF.

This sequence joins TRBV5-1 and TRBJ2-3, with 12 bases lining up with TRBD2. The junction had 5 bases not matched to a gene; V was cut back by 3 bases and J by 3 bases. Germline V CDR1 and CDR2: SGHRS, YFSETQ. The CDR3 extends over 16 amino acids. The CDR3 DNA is TGCGCCAGCAGCTGGACTAGCGGGATTGTGACAGATACGCAGTATTTT. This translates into CASSWTSGIVTDTQYF.

CDR3 sequence (DNA): TGTGCCAGCAGTGAAGGTAGGCAGGCGACCAGGAACATTCAGTACTTC. It yields the protein CASSEGRQATRNIQYF. V and J are TRBV2 and TRBJ2-4; D unclear. Germline V lookup: CDR1 SNHLY, CDR2 FYNNEI. Trimming removed 1 base at V and 7 bases at J, with 17 bases between. The length of the CDR3 is 16 residues.

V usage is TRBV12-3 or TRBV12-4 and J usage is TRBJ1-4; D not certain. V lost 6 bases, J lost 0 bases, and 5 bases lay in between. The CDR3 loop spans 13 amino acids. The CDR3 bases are TGTGCCAGCAGCAGGACAACTAATGAAAAACTGTTTTTT. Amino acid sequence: CASSRTTNEKLFF.

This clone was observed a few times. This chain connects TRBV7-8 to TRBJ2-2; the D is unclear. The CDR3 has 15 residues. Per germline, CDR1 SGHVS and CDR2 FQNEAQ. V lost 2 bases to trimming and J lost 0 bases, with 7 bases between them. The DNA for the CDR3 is TGTGCCAGCAGCTTATTCTCTTCGAACACCGGGGAGCTGTTTTTT. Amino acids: CASSLFSSNTGELFF.

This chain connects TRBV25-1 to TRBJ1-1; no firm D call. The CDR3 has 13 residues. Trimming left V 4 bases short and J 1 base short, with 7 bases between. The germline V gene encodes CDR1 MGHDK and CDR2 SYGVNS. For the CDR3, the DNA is TGTGCCAGCAGTGCACAGACGAACACTGAAGCTTTCTTT. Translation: CASSAQTNTEAFF.

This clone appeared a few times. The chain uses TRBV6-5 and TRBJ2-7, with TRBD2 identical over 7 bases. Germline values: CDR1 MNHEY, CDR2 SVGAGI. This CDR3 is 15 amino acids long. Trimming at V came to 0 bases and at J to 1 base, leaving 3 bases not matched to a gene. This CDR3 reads CASSYSTAGSYEQYF. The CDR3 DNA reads TGTGCCAGCAGTTACTCGACAGCGGGGTCCTACGAGCAGTACTTC.

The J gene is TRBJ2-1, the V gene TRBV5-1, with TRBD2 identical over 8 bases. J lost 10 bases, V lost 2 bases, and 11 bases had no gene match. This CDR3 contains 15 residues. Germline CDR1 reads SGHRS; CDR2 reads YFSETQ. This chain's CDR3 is CASSLTFELAAEQFF. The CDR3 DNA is TGCGCCAGCAGCTTAACCTTTGAACTAGCGGCCGAGCAGTTCTTC.

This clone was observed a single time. Written as DNA, the CDR3 is TGTGCCAGCAGCACTAGCGGCCTACCTCCGAGAGAGCAGTACTTC. Translated: CASSTSGLPPREQYF. V usage is TRBV28 and J usage is TRBJ2-7; TRBD2 agrees at 8 bases. In germline, CDR1 is MDHEN, CDR2 SYDVKM. The CDR3 consists of 15 residues. With V trimmed by 6 bases and J by 7 bases, 14 bases remained unmatched. Full variable domain (rest looked up from reference TRBV28 and TRBJ2-7): DVKVTQSSRYLVKRTGEKVFLECVQDMDHENMFWYRQDPGLGLRLIYFSYDVKMKEKGDIPEGYSVSREKKERFSLILESASTNQTSMYLCASSTSGLPPREQYFGPGTRLTVT.

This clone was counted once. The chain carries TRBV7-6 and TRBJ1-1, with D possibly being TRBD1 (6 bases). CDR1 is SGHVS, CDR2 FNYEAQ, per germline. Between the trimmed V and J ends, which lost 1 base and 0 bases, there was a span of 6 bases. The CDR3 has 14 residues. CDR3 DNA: TGTGCCAGCAGCTTAGAGGGGGTGAACACTGAAGCTTTCTTT. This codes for CASSLEGVNTEAFF.

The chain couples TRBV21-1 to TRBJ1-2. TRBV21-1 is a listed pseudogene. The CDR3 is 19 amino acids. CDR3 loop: CASSKDVGSTLIPNYGYTF. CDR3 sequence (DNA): TGTGCCAGCAGCAAAGATGTAGGGAGCACCCTAATTCCTAACTATGGCTACACCTTC.

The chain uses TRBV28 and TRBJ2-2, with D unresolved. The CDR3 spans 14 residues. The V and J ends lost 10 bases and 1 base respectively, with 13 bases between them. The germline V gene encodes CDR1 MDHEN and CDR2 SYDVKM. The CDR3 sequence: CATLTPLNTGELFF. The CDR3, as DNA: TGTGCCACCTTGACTCCGCTGAACACCGGGGAGCTGTTTTTT.

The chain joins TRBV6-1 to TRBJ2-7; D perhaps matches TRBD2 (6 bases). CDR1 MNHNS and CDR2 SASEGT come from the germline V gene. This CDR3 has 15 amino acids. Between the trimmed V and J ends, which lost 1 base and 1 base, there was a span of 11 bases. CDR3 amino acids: CASSEVIGSSYEQYF. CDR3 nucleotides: TGTGCCAGCAGTGAAGTTATCGGGAGTTCCTACGAGCAGTACTTC.

CDR3 bases: TGCGCCAGCAGCTCCCTCGGGGGAAGCAATGAGCAGTTCTTC. This encodes CASSSLGGSNEQFF. The chain combines TRBV5-1 with TRBJ2-1; TRBD2 might be the D (6 bases). Germline CDR1 and CDR2: SGHRS and YFSETQ. The CDR3 has 14 residues. V was clipped by 3 bases and J by 6 bases, with 13 bases between them.

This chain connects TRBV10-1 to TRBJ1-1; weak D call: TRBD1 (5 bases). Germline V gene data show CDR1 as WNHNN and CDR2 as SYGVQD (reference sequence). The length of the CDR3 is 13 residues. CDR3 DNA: TGCGCTGTCTCTCAGGGAAGGGACACTGAAGCTTTCTTT. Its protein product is CAVSQGRDTEAFF.

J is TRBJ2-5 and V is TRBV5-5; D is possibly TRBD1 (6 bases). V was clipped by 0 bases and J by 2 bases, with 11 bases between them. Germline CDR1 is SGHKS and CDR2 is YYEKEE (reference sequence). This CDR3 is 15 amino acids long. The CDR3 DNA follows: TGTGCCAGCAGCTTGGCCCCAGGGGCGCAAGAGACCCAGTACTTC. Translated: CASSLAPGAQETQYF.

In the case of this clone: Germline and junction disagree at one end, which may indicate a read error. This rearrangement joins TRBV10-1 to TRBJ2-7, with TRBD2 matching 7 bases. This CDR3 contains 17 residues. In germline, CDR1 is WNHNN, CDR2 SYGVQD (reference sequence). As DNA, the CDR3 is TGCGCCAGCACTGAGGGCGGGAGCCCCCACATTTCCTACGAGCAGTACTTC. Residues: CASTEGGSPHISYEQYF.

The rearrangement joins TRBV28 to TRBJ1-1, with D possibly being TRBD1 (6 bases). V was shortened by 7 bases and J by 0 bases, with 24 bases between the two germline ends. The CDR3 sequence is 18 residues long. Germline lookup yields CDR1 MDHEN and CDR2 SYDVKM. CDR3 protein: CASTYSSLTQGMNTEAFF. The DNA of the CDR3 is TGTGCCAGCACCTACTCAAGCCTCACACAGGGAATGAACACTGAAGCTTTCTTT. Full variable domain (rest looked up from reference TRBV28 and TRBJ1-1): DVKVTQSSRYLVKRTGEKVFLECVQDMDHENMFWYRQDPGLGLRLIYFSYDVKMKEKGDIPEGYSVSREKKERFSLILESASTNQTSMYLCASTYSSLTQGMNTEAFFGQGTRLTVV.

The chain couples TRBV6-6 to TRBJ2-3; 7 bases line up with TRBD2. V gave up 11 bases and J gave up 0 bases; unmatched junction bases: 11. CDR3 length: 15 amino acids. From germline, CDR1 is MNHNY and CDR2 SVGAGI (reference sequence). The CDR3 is CASSLAESSTDTQYF. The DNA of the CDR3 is TGTGCCTCGTCGCTAGCGGAATCTAGCACAGATACGCAGTATTTT.

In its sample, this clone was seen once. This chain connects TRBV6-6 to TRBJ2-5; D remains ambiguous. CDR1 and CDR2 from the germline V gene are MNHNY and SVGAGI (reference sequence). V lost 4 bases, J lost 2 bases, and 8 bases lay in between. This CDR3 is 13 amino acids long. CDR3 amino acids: CASSSRFQETQYF. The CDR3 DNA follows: TGTGCCAGCAGTTCGAGATTTCAAGAGACCCAGTACTTC.

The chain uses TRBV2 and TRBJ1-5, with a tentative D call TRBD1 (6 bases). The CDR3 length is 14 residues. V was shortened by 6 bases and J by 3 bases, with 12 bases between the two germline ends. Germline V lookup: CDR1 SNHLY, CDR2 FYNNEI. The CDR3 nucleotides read TGTGCCAGCAGGAGGACAGTTCCCAATCAGCCCCAGCATTTT. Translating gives CASRRTVPNQPQHF.

The CDR3 is CATSDSNLATNEKLFF. CDR3 DNA sequence: TGTGCCACCAGTGATTCCAACTTAGCAACTAATGAAAAACTGTTTTTT. J is TRBJ1-4 and V is TRBV24-1; D gene uncertain. This CDR3 has 16 residues. Trimming stripped 2 bases from V and 0 bases from J, with 9 bases between. Germline CDR1 and CDR2: KGHDR and SFDVKD.

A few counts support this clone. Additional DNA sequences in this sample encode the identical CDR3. CDR3 in amino acids: CAWETGGHEKLFF. The DNA for the CDR3 is TGTGCCTGGGAGACAGGAGGACATGAAAAACTGTTTTTT. This rearrangement joins TRBV30 to TRBJ1-4; the D gene is possibly TRBD1 (6 bases). Germline CDR1 is GTSNPN and CDR2 is SVGIG (reference sequence). V gave up 5 bases and J gave up 6 bases, with 13 bases separating them. CDR3 length: 13 residues.

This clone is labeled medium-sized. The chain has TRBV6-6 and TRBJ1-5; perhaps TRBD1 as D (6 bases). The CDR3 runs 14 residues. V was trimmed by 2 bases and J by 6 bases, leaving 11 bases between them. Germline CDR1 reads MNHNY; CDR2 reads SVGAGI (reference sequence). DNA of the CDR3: TGTGCCAGCAGTTACGGGCAGGGGAGTCAGCCCCAGCATTTT. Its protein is CASSYGQGSQPQHF.

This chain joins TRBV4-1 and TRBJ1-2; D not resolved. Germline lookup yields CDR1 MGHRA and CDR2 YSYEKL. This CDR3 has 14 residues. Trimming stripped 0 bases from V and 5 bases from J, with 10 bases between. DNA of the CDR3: TGCGCCAGCAGCCAAGAACCCAGAACATATGGCTACACCTTC. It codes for CASSQEPRTYGYTF.

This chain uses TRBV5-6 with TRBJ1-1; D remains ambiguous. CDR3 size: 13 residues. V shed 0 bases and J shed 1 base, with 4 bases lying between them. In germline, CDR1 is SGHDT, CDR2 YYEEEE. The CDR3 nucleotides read TGTGCCAGCAGCTTGGTTAGGAACACTGAAGCTTTCTTT. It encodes CASSLVRNTEAFF.